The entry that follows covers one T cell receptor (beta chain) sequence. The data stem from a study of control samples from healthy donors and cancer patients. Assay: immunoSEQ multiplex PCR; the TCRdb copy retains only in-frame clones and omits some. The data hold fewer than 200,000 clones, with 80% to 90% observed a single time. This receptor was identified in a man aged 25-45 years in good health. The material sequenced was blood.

The CDR3 loop is CASSPLTAGGLPAGELFF. CDR3 coding DNA: TGCGCCAGCAGCCCGCTGACAGCGGGGGGACTGCCCGCTGGGGAGCTGTTTTTT. J is TRBJ2-2 and V is TRBV5-1; TRBD2 matches at 9 bases. CDR3 size: 18 residues. CDR1 is SGHRS, CDR2 YFSETQ, per germline. Losses at the gene ends were 4 bases for V and 8 bases for J; bases not matched to a gene: 18. The full variable domain, in which reference TRBV5-1 and TRBJ2-2 provide the parts outside the CDR3, is KAGVTQTPRYLIKTRGQQVTLSCSPISGHRSVSWYQQTPGQGLQFLFEYFSETQRNKGNFPGRFSGRQFSNSRSEMNVSTLELGDSALYLCASSPLTAGGLPAGELFFGEGSRLTVL.